One sample yielded the 32 T cell receptor beta chains listed below, sequenced in a study of blood T cell repertoires in COVID-19. TCRdb's table, derived via immunoSEQ multiplex PCR, lists solely in-frame clones and lacks some. The sample lists 85,000 to 95,000 clones, over 75% seen once, with over 6.5% in the top ten. The sequenced sample consisted of peripheral blood. The receptors shown here come from a man aged 65 to 79 with acute or convalescent COVID-19.

The chain has TRBV27 and TRBJ2-1; 7 bases line up with TRBD2. CDR3 length: 14 residues. Germline trimming cut 3 bases from V and 6 bases from J; bases unmatched to any gene: 5. The germline gives CDR1 MNHEY, CDR2 SMNVEV (reference sequence). This CDR3 reads CASSFGSGVNEQFF. The CDR3 DNA reads as TGTGCCAGCAGTTTCGGGAGCGGGGTCAATGAGCAGTTCTTC.

The rearrangement links TRBV2 to TRBJ2-7; TRBD1 might be the D (6 bases). Deletions cut 8 bases from V and 9 bases from J, with 23 bases between. Looked up from germline, CDR1 is SNHLY and CDR2 is FYNNEI. CDR3 length: 14 amino acids. The DNA for the CDR3 is TGTGCCAGCGATACAGGACAGCCGCACCTCCGGCAGTACGTC. It yields the protein CASDTGQPHLRQYV.

This clone was observed a single time. This chain uses TRBV28 with TRBJ2-7, with 13 bases fitting TRBD2. The CDR3 spans 17 residues. V lost 6 bases, J lost 4 bases, and 12 bases stayed unmatched. Germline V lookup: CDR1 MDHEN, CDR2 SYDVKM. CDR3 bases: TGTGCCAGCAGCCTCCTGGGACGGACTAGCGGGAGTTACGAGCAGTACTTC. This translates into CASSLLGRTSGSYEQYF.

Only a few counts were recorded for this clone. V usage is TRBV4-1 and J usage is TRBJ1-5; D gene ambiguous. Germline CDR1 and CDR2: MGHRA and YSYEKL. This CDR3 region has 15 residues. Trimming cost V 5 bases and J 6 bases, with 17 bases left between them. Here the CDR3 DNA reads TGCGCCAGCAGCGCCCGCAGCGTTGGGAGTCAGCCCCAGCATTTT. Translation gives CASSARSVGSQPQHF.

This chain uses TRBV3-1 (or the pseudogene TRBV3-2) with TRBJ1-6, with 8 nucleotides matching TRBD1. Germline V gives CDR1 LGHDT, CDR2 YNNKEL (reference sequence). This CDR3 spans 14 amino acids. V gave up 4 bases and J gave up 10 bases; unmatched junction bases: 6. The CDR3 DNA reads as TGTGCCAGCAGCCCCCGACAGGGGTACTCACCCCTCCACTTT. This codes for CASSPRQGYSPLHF.

There are a few counts of this clone. The chain uses TRBV18 and TRBJ1-2; 7 nucleotides agree with TRBD1. Germline CDR1 and CDR2: KGHSH and LQKENI. The CDR3 has 14 residues. V lost 3 bases, J lost 7 bases, and 8 bases stayed unmatched. CDR3 in DNA: TGTGCCAGCTCACCGACAGGGCCCCCGGTTGGCTACACCTTC. Residues: CASSPTGPPVGYTF.

The chain has TRBV19 and TRBJ2-2; TRBD1 matches at 7 bases. Germline values: CDR1 LNHDA, CDR2 SQIVND (reference sequence). The trim removed 6 bases at V and 6 bases at J, leaving 13 bases unmatched. CDR3 size: 16 residues. CDR3 nucleotides: TGTGCCAGTAGCAACAGGGGCCGCCCGCCCGCCGGGGAGCTGTTTTTT. This sequence encodes CASSNRGRPPAGELFF.

A word on this clone: This specimen includes other DNA sequences encoding the same CDR3. The gene calls are TRBV5-1 and TRBJ2-1, with a tentative D call TRBD2 (5 bases). The CDR3 covers 16 residues. Trimming pared 0 bases from V and 0 bases from J, leaving 10 bases between. Germline loops: CDR1 SGHRS, CDR2 YFSETQ. The CDR3 loop is CASSLATSGSYNEQFF. CDR3 sequence (DNA): TGCGCCAGCAGCTTGGCCACGAGCGGCTCCTACAATGAGCAGTTCTTC.

The CDR3: CASSPGLAGVVGQFF. The CDR3 nucleotides read TGTGCCAGCAGCCCTGGACTAGCGGGAGTGGTTGGGCAGTTCTTC. The chain uses TRBV5-5 and TRBJ2-1, with 13 bases that match TRBD2. This CDR3 has 15 residues. With 4 bases clipped from V and 12 bases from J, the junction kept 10 bases outside the gene matches. Germline lookup yields CDR1 SGHKS and CDR2 YYEKEE (reference sequence).

The chain employs TRBV2 and TRBJ2-7; the match to TRBD1 covers 10 bases. The CDR3 sequence is 14 residues long. From germline, CDR1 is SNHLY and CDR2 FYNNEI. V shed 4 bases, J shed 1 base, and the junction held 1 base outside the gene matches. Here the CDR3 reads CASSGDRGSYEQYV. As DNA, the CDR3 is TGTGCCAGCAGTGGGGACAGGGGATCCTACGAGCAGTACGTC.

The rearrangement joins TRBV7-8 to TRBJ1-2; D might be TRBD1 (6 bases). Germline V gene sequence: CDR1 SGHVS, CDR2 FQNEAQ. The CDR3 loop spans 16 amino acids. The germline V and J ends were trimmed by 1 base and 4 bases, with 16 bases remaining between them. In DNA, the CDR3 is TGTGCCAGCAGCTTAGTAGCTGGGGGCAAAGGCTATGGCTACACCTTC. Translation: CASSLVAGGKGYGYTF.

The chain employs TRBV9 and TRBJ2-2, with D maybe TRBD1 (6 bases). Trimming removed 0 bases from V and 1 base from J, with 10 bases in between. From germline, CDR1 is SGDLS and CDR2 YYNGEE. The CDR3 consists of 16 residues. The CDR3 DNA is TGTGCCAGCAGCGTAGGTATACAGGGGAACACCGGGGAGCTGTTTTTT. Translated: CASSVGIQGNTGELFF.

The V gene is TRBV5-6, the J gene TRBJ1-6; D is ambiguous. CDR1 SGHDT and CDR2 YYEEEE come from the germline V gene. V was trimmed by 0 bases and J by 7 bases, leaving 11 bases between them. CDR3 length: 15 amino acids. CDR3 in amino acids: CASSLAPHQNSPLHF. The CDR3 DNA sequence: TGTGCCAGCAGCTTGGCCCCGCACCAGAATTCACCCCTCCACTTT.

The chain carries TRBV5-8 and TRBJ2-5; TRBD1 agrees at 7 bases. Germline V gene data show CDR1 as SGHTS and CDR2 as YDEGEE. V lost 5 bases and J lost 7; bases outside the gene matches: 20. The CDR3 contains 17 residues. DNA for the CDR3: TGTGCCAGCAGGCCAGCCGGGACAGACAATAGGAGAAGGACCCAGTACTTC. Translation gives CASRPAGTDNRRRTQYF.

Here the CDR3 reads CASSQKGAYNSPLHF. CDR3 nucleotides: TGTGCCAGCAGCCAGAAGGGGGCTTATAATTCACCCCTCCACTTT. This chain uses TRBV14 with TRBJ1-6, with TRBD1 matching over 7 bases. The trim removed 3 bases at V and 4 bases at J, leaving 3 bases unmatched. Germline assignment: CDR1 SGHDN and CDR2 FVKESK. The length of the CDR3 is 15 residues.

CDR3 amino acids: CASSMLGGNEKLFF. The CDR3 DNA sequence: TGTGCCAGTAGTATGTTAGGGGGAAATGAAAAACTGTTTTTT. The chain joins TRBV19 to TRBJ1-4; tentative D call: TRBD1 (6 bases). The ends were cut back, 3 bases at V and 5 bases at J, with 10 bases in the middle. The CDR3 is 14 residues long. Looked up from germline, CDR1 is LNHDA and CDR2 is SQIVND (reference sequence).

This chain connects TRBV2 to TRBJ1-1, with D perhaps TRBD1 (6 bases). The CDR3 spans 12 residues. V shed 4 bases and J shed 8 bases, with 11 bases lying between them. Looked up from germline, CDR1 is SNHLY and CDR2 is FYNNEI. The DNA of the CDR3 is TGTGCCAGCAGTGTAACAGGGACCGAAGCTTTCTTT. It yields the protein CASSVTGTEAFF.

The chain joins TRBV5-6 to TRBJ1-6, with D perhaps TRBD1 (5 bases). Germline lookup yields CDR1 SGHDT and CDR2 YYEEEE. V was cut by 4 bases and J by 4 bases, with 15 bases left in between. This CDR3 comprises 16 residues. CDR3 residues: CASSPYGQGYNSPLHF. The CDR3 DNA reads as TGTGCCAGCAGCCCATACGGGCAGGGATATAATTCACCCCTCCACTTT.

This clone was found many times. The chain links TRBV2 to TRBJ1-2, with TRBD1 as a possible D gene (5 bases). V gave up 5 bases and J gave up 1 base, with 11 bases separating them. CDR1 is SNHLY and CDR2 is FYNNEI in the germline V gene. The CDR3 contains 14 residues. The CDR3, as DNA: TGTGCCAGCAGTCCGACAGCGAGTAACTATGGCTACACCTTC. Its translation: CASSPTASNYGYTF.

J is TRBJ2-2 and V is TRBV11-2; a possible D gene is TRBD2 (7 bases). Trimming pared 4 bases from V and 5 bases from J, leaving 20 bases between. The CDR3 is 17 amino acids. CDR1 and CDR2 (germline): SGHAT, FQNNGV. In DNA, the CDR3 is TGTGCCAGCAGCTCCCCGTTGGGGGGGCGACGTACCGGGGAGCTGTTTTTT. Amino acid sequence: CASSSPLGGRRTGELFF.

The V and J genes are TRBV6-1 and TRBJ2-5, with D perhaps matching TRBD1 (5 bases). Germline V CDR1 and CDR2: MNHNS, SASEGT. The V end was cut by 4 bases, the J end by 3 bases, with 30 bases between. The CDR3 runs 20 residues. The CDR3 here is CASSVRGFQNPQPEKETQYF. CDR3 DNA: TGTGCCAGCAGTGTAAGGGGATTCCAGAATCCCCAGCCGGAAAAAGAGACCCAGTACTTC.

The chain links TRBV6-5 to TRBJ2-7; 10 bases match TRBD1. CDR1 MNHEY and CDR2 SVGAGI come from the germline V gene. With V trimmed by 2 bases and J by 0 bases, 1 base remained unmatched. The CDR3 has 15 amino acids. The CDR3 sequence is CASSYGTGVSYEQYF. The CDR3 DNA is TGTGCCAGCAGTTACGGGACAGGGGTCTCCTACGAGCAGTACTTC.

This clone has only a few counts. The chain couples TRBV5-1 to TRBJ2-3; D is ambiguous. The CDR3 consists of 14 residues. Trimming removed 0 bases from V and 5 bases from J, with 10 bases in between. Germline V gives CDR1 SGHRS, CDR2 YFSETQ. CDR3 DNA: TGCGCCAGCAGCTTGGTAACGAACGGAGATACGCAGTATTTT. This translates into CASSLVTNGDTQYF.

This clone is a singleton in its sample. The J gene is TRBJ1-2, the V gene TRBV28, with 7 bases lining up with TRBD1. There are 12 residues in the CDR3. The germline gives CDR1 MDHEN, CDR2 SYDVKM. V gave up 6 bases and J gave up 7 bases; unmatched junction bases: 5. The chain's CDR3 is CASRTGSGGYTF. CDR3 DNA sequence: TGTGCCAGCAGGACAGGGTCCGGTGGCTACACCTTC.

This clone was seen only once. The chain joins TRBV9 to TRBJ2-3; TRBD1 agrees at 11 bases. V was clipped by 0 bases and J by 5 bases; unmatched bases: 5. CDR1 is SGDLS and CDR2 is YYNGEE in the germline V gene. This CDR3 contains 16 residues. The CDR3 protein is CASSVGGQGARDTQYF. In nucleotides, the CDR3 is TGTGCCAGCAGCGTAGGTGGACAGGGGGCGAGAGATACGCAGTATTTT.

V gene TRBV7-8 combines with J gene TRBJ2-1; 10 nucleotides align to TRBD2. V lost 3 bases, J lost 6 bases, and 8 bases stayed unmatched. The CDR3 covers 16 residues. CDR1 is SGHVS, CDR2 FQNEAQ, per germline. The CDR3 coding sequence is TGTGCCAGCAGCTTGGCCCCGCTAGCGGGAGCCAATGAGCAGTTCTTC. Translating gives CASSLAPLAGANEQFF.

This chain joins TRBV15 and TRBJ1-5, with D perhaps TRBD1 (6 bases). In germline, CDR1 is LNHNV, CDR2 YYDKDF (reference sequence). V was trimmed by 2 bases and J by 7 bases, leaving 12 bases between them. The length of the CDR3 is 14 residues. CDR3 protein: CATSRQGQEQPQHF. The CDR3, as DNA: TGTGCCACCAGCAGACAGGGGCAAGAGCAGCCCCAGCATTTT.

In this sample, this clone turned up once. The V gene is TRBV7-3, the J gene TRBJ2-1, with D possibly being TRBD1 (6 bases). CDR3 length: 14 residues. Germline CDR1 and CDR2: SGHTA and FQGTGA. The V gene lost 5 bases and the J gene lost 1 base, with 9 bases spanning the gap. As DNA, the CDR3 is TGTGCCAGCAGCCCCAGGGGTTCCTACAATGAGCAGTTCTTC. Its translation is CASSPRGSYNEQFF. Drawing the rest from reference TRBV7-3 and TRBJ2-1, the complete variable domain is GAGVSQTPSNKVTEKGKYVELRCDPISGHTALYWYRQSLGQGPEFLIYFQGTGAADDSGLPNDRFFAVRPEGSVSTLKIQRTERGDSAVYLCASSPRGSYNEQFFGPGTRLTVL.

The chain carries TRBV3-1 (or the pseudogene TRBV3-2) and TRBJ2-7; D might be TRBD1 (5 bases). The ends were cut back, 4 bases at V and 3 bases at J, with 7 bases in the middle. Germline lookup yields CDR1 LGHDT and CDR2 YNNKEL (reference sequence). This CDR3 comprises 12 residues. DNA for the CDR3: TGTGCCAGCAGCCCCAGGGTCTACGAGCAGTACTTC. Its protein product is CASSPRVYEQYF.

The V gene is TRBV3-1 (or the pseudogene TRBV3-2), the J gene TRBJ2-1; 10 bases are a match to TRBD1. Germline V gene sequence: CDR1 LGHDT, CDR2 YNNKEL (reference sequence). CDR3 length: 14 residues. V gave up 6 bases and J gave up 5 bases; unmatched junction bases: 4. CDR3 in DNA: TGTGCCAGCAGGGGGACAGGGGCGGACAATGAGCAGTTCTTC. Its translation: CASRGTGADNEQFF.

CDR3: CASSLMRGAYEQYF. CDR3 DNA: TGTGCCAGCAGTTTAATGCGGGGAGCCTACGAGCAGTACTTC. The gene calls are TRBV27 and TRBJ2-7, with a weak D call TRBD2 (6 bases). The CDR3 consists of 14 residues. V was clipped by 2 bases and J by 2 bases, with 10 bases between them. Germline loops: CDR1 MNHEY, CDR2 SMNVEV (reference sequence).

The chain carries TRBV5-1 and TRBJ1-4; 7 nucleotides match TRBD1. The ends lost 1 base at V and 4 bases at J; junction bases unmatched: 4. The CDR3 is made up of 15 amino acids. The germline V gene encodes CDR1 SGHRS and CDR2 YFSETQ. CDR3 in DNA: TGCGCCAGCAGCTTGCTGACAGGGAGTAATGAAAAACTGTTTTTT. Protein product: CASSLLTGSNEKLFF. Supplemented by reference TRBV5-1 and TRBJ1-4, the full variable domain reads KAGVTQTPRYLIKTRGQQVTLSCSPISGHRSVSWYQQTPGQGLQFLFEYFSETQRNKGNFPGRFSGRQFSNSRSEMNVSTLELGDSALYLCASSLLTGSNEKLFFGSGTQLSVL.